Listed below are T cell receptor beta chains from one sample, sequenced in a study of shared clonotypes between healthy human individuals. Data came from immunoSEQ multiplex PCR; TCRdb stores just in-frame clones and leaves some out. The sample lists more than 550,000 clones, about nine tenths occurring once. Input material: memory CD8+ T cells from PBMCs. These receptors were taken from a man younger than 30 in good health. Some clones in this sample may be carry-over from other donors' samples. Both conserved end residues are part of each CDR3.

cdr3_aa | v_call
CASSLRLTGTYEQYF | TRBV27
CASRVRDSRYEQYF | TRBV2
CASSQYTSRALKYNEQFF | TRBV4-3
CASSLAPRRFDGNTIYF | TRBV7-9
CAWSLLGGAYEQYF | TRBV30
CASSLFRTGTPYGYTF | TRBV28
CASSLLPAQNTEAFF | TRBV4-1
CASSYRTAPNTEAFF | TRBV4-3
CASRGGSGDYNEQFF | TRBV27
CASSPTFSSGELFF | TRBV7-2
CSVEEVPRDERTDTQYF | TRBV29-1
CASSFLVAGGPNEQFF | TRBV27
CASSPPMTGAFEKLFF | TRBV6-6
CASSFSGSTDTQYF | TRBV7-2
CAITRVVGDEQYF | TRBV10-3
CSVVLTLLSYEQYF | TRBV29-1
CASSCEDREMNTEAFF | TRBV13
CASSPYRANNEKLFF | TRBV4-1
CASSNDDRGLNEKLFF | TRBV19
CAWSVSSLGKGFF | TRBV30
CASRQALSGQGANYGYTF | TRBV5-1
CASSLAEGTGGLSGANVLTF | TRBV7-2
CASSLGPGTGNLYEQYF | TRBV28
CASSWGEDTYYEQYF | TRBV6-5
CASSQGLQGTSYEQYF | TRBV4-1
CASSQGATGELFF | TRBV6-1
CASSFGRGSNQPQHF | TRBV7-9
CASSLNGRDSNQPQHF | TRBV18
CASSVGGGSSAYEQYF | TRBV9
CASSSRDSFYEQYF | TRBV5-1
CASSPPFLTGAYDEQYF | TRBV18
CASSSGQGVPDTQYF | TRBV7-3
CASSLDRVRTEAFF | TRBV28
CAWSVRGISNTGELFF | TRBV30
CASSLAVPPGQYF | TRBV7-9
CASSLVGTVRQPQHF | TRBV7-8
CASSPTGGGGTEAFF | TRBV9
CASEARAQPQHF | TRBV19
CSVQGGETQETQYF | TRBV29-1
CASSLEGAPAGGDQPQHF | TRBV28
CASSGGVTSGNYEQYF | TRBV6-1
CASSVNLRGFF | TRBV28
CASSSDLTSGRDREQFF | TRBV7-9
CATASPKQGRFDGYTF | TRBV7-9
CASSVEEGPYEQYF | TRBV9
CASSLAGVGNTIYF | TRBV5-6
CASSRTSGRDGDTQYF | TRBV5-1
CASSSSSSGVSYEQYF | TRBV27
CASSPLATGELFF | TRBV27
CASSLAGTGMIGYTEAFF | TRBV5-5
CASSLRSGPWTQYF | TRBV7-8
CASSEFTWAGELFF | TRBV6-1
CASSVDGTGRNTEAFF | TRBV5-4
CASRGRRSYEQYF | TRBV2
CASSHALSYEQYF | TRBV7-9
CASSLRGSMNTEAFF | TRBV4-2